The entry that follows covers one T cell receptor (beta chain) sequence. Its antigen is as yet unknown. A second PCR of 7 to 11 cycles used a sample-barcoded 5' primer and a J-beta primer mix. Unique molecular identifiers of 12 random nucleotides labeled each cDNA. TCRdb reprocessed the 5' RACE reads with MiXCR, giving one entry per CDR3 protein. The sample contains just over 1 million distinct CDR3 sequences, 35% to 50% of which appear only once. Trimming removed 4 bases at V and 7 bases at J, with 17 bases between. The CDR3 is 16 amino acids. Looked up from germline, CDR1 is SGHAT and CDR2 is FQNNGV. This specimen comes from a study of blood T cells in healthy people across ages. Regarding the study as a whole: Diversity was higher, and naive CD4+ cells more numerous, in long-lived donors than in aged donors. Roughly linearly, TCR beta diversity per million T cells fell as age increased.

The genes are TRBV11-2 and TRBJ1-6; tentative D call: TRBD1 (6 bases). The clonotype originates from a woman aged 55-69 years in good health. The sequencing input was blood. The CDR3 spells CASSSRVDRRNSPLHF. The CDR3 coding sequence is TGTGCCAGCAGCTCGAGAGTCGACAGGAGAAATTCACCCCTCCACTTT.